This T cell receptor (beta chain) was recovered during a study of blood T cell repertoires in COVID-19. There are a few counts of this clone. Trimming shortened V by 1 base and J by 1 base, and 12 bases separated the two germline ends. In germline, CDR1 is SGDLS, CDR2 YYNGEE. This CDR3 is 15 amino acids long. TCRdb's copy holds only in-frame clones and misses some; the assay was immunoSEQ multiplex PCR. The sample carries over 90,000 clones, more than 85% recorded once. The sequence derives from a human donor in a cohort sampled during active COVID-19. Sequencing was carried out using peripheral blood. The genes are TRBV9 and TRBJ2-7, with D possibly matching TRBD2 (5 bases). CDR3 amino acids: CASSVLASSSYEQYF. The CDR3, as DNA: TGTGCCAGCAGCGTACTGGCTAGCAGTTCCTACGAGCAGTACTTC.